Below are 9 T cell receptor beta chains sequenced from a single sample in a study of identical twins. TCRdb re-derived calls from the 5' RACE reads in MiXCR, one entry per CDR3 protein. The table lists 1,800,000 or so distinct CDR3 sequences, less than 35% of them singletons. The sample comprised cord blood. The receptor set was obtained from a newborn girl in good health.

The chain's CDR3 is CASSQGKAGDTEAFF. In DNA, the CDR3 is TGTGCCAGCAGCCAAGGGAAGGCAGGGGACACTGAAGCTTTCTTT. The chain links TRBV4-2 to TRBJ1-1; D may be TRBD1 (6 bases). CDR3 length: 15 residues. The germline V gene has CDR1 LGHNA and CDR2 YNFKEQ. V was shortened by 1 base and J by 3 bases, with 12 bases between the two germline ends.

The genes are TRBV20-1 and TRBJ1-1; no definite D call. The V gene's germline CDR1 is DFQATT and CDR2 SNEGSKA (reference sequence). Trimming left V 5 bases short and J 0 bases short, with 13 bases between. This CDR3 spans 14 amino acids. Here the CDR3 reads CSAPSGLMNTEAFF. CDR3 sequence (DNA): TGCAGTGCTCCCTCCGGGCTCATGAACACTGAAGCTTTCTTT.

This clonotype was picked up a small number of times. The rearrangement joins TRBV20-1 to TRBJ2-1; TRBD2 matches at 7 bases. The CDR3 has 15 amino acids. CDR1 and CDR2 from the germline V gene are DFQATT and SNEGSKA (reference sequence). After removal of 4 bases from V and 0 bases from J, the junction contained 6 bases not matched to a gene. The CDR3 reads CSAIVTGGSYNEQFF. CDR3 coding DNA: TGCAGTGCTATCGTGACGGGGGGCTCCTACAATGAGCAGTTCTTC.

J is TRBJ2-1 and V is TRBV27; D ambiguous. CDR1 is MNHEY, CDR2 SMNVEV, per germline (reference sequence). The CDR3 extends over 15 amino acids. V was shortened by 2 bases and J by 5 bases, with 13 bases between the two germline ends. CDR3 bases: TGTGCCAGCAGTTTAATCCGGACCCCTAACAATGAGCAGTTCTTC. As protein: CASSLIRTPNNEQFF.

The V and J genes are TRBV28 and TRBJ2-3; 10 bases agree with TRBD2. Germline-derived CDR1 and CDR2 are MDHEN and SYDVKM. The ends lost 5 bases at V and 5 bases at J; junction bases unmatched: 7. There are 15 residues in the CDR3. The CDR3 region is CASSPEREGQDTQYF. The CDR3, as DNA: TGTGCCAGCAGTCCGGAGCGGGAGGGCCAAGATACGCAGTATTTT.

This clonotype was found once. This chain joins TRBV4-1 and TRBJ2-1, with 8 bases fitting TRBD1. Per the germline V gene, CDR1 is MGHRA and CDR2 is YSYEKL. This CDR3 region has 21 residues. V lost 1 base to trimming and J lost 0 bases; unmatched junction nucleotides: 17. Written as DNA, the CDR3 is TGCGCCAGCAGCCAAGGGACCGGGACAGGTGGGCCTAGGCGCTCCTACAATGAGCAGTTCTTC. Its translation: CASSQGTGTGGPRRSYNEQFF.

V is TRBV9 and J is TRBJ1-2, with D perhaps matching TRBD1 (5 bases). CDR3 length equals 16 residues. Trimming removed 0 bases at V and 3 bases at J, with 15 bases between. CDR1 and CDR2 (germline): SGDLS, YYNGEE. For the CDR3, the DNA is TGTGCCAGCAGCGTAGCAGGCAGGGCGGGCTACTATGGCTACACCTTC. It translates to CASSVAGRAGYYGYTF. The full variable domain, with the rest looked up from reference TRBV9 and TRBJ1-2, is DSGVTQTPKHLITATGQRVTLRCSPRSGDLSVYWYQQSLDQGLQFLIQYYNGEERAKGNILERFSAQQFPDLHSELNLSSLELGDSALYFCASSVAGRAGYYGYTFGSGTRLTVV.

This clonotype was seen a few times. The chain recombines TRBV20-1 with TRBJ2-3; D is possibly TRBD1 (5 bases). The CDR3 contains 19 residues. CDR1 is DFQATT and CDR2 is SNEGSKA in the germline V gene (reference sequence). Trimming took off 0 bases at V and 3 bases at J, with 25 bases between the two ends. The CDR3: CSARDRREGRWRGTDTQYF. In DNA form, the CDR3 reads TGCAGTGCTAGAGATCGCAGGGAAGGACGGTGGCGAGGTACAGATACGCAGTATTTT.

The chain couples TRBV27 to TRBJ1-5; a weak D match, TRBD1 (6 bases). CDR3 size: 14 residues. CDR1 is MNHEY, CDR2 SMNVEV, per germline (reference sequence). V lost 8 bases to trimming and J lost 7 bases, with 18 bases between them. CDR3 loop: CASPPRQGNQPQHF. In nucleotides, the CDR3 is TGTGCCAGCCCCCCCAGGCAGGGGAACCAGCCCCAGCATTTT.